This paragraph covers one T cell receptor (beta chain) sequence. This sample is drawn from a study of T cell responses to AZD1222 COVID-19 vaccine. Only in-frame clones appear in the TCRdb table, and some are missing; sequencing was by immunoSEQ multiplex PCR. Counted here are 100,000 to 150,000 clones, more than 75% occurring once; the ten biggest clones make up about a fifth. The CDR3 is 15 residues long. CDR1 and CDR2 from the germline V gene are WNHNN and SYGVQD (reference sequence). The V end lost 2 bases, the J end lost 4 bases, and 14 bases lay between the germline ends. This clonotype originated in an adult in good health. The chain combines TRBV10-1 with TRBJ1-1; weak D call: TRBD1 (6 bases). This material consisted of peripheral blood, taken on day 0 of AZD1222 vaccination. CDR3 amino acids: CASSEHQGHFTEAFF. CDR3 nucleotides: TGCGCCAGCAGTGAGCATCAGGGACACTTCACTGAAGCTTTCTTT.